These 17 T cell receptor beta chains were sequenced from one sample in a study of CD8 T cells in Susac syndrome. After extraction with the RNeasy kit, about 0.45 to 1 ug of the RNA was reverse transcribed using random hexamers. In TCRdb, the immunoSEQ multiplex PCR reads were re-called with MiXCR into one record per CDR3 protein. Among more than 150,000 distinct CDR3 sequences listed, 90% to 95% were seen once. Sequenced sample: CD8+ T cells from PBMCs. The source is a human donor with multiple sclerosis.

The chain has TRBV29-1 and TRBJ1-1; D remains ambiguous. The V end lost 4 bases, the J end lost 5 bases, and 11 bases lay between the germline ends. There are 12 residues in the CDR3. CDR1 and CDR2 (germline): SQVTM, ANQGSEA. The CDR3 sequence: CSVGDYGTEAFF. The DNA for the CDR3 is TGCAGCGTTGGTGACTATGGGACTGAAGCTTTCTTT. Based on the CDR3 plus reference TRBV29-1 and TRBJ1-1, the full variable domain is SAVISQKPSRDICQRGTSLTIQCQVDSQVTMMFWYRQQPGQSLTLIATANQGSEATYESGFVIDKFPISRPNLTFSTLTVSNMSPEDSSIYLCSVGDYGTEAFFGQGTRLTVV.

The chain has TRBV7-9 and TRBJ2-7; D is unclear. The CDR3 contains 13 residues. V lost 5 bases, J lost 3 bases, and 11 bases lay in between. Germline values: CDR1 SEHNR, CDR2 FQNEAQ (reference sequence). Here the CDR3 reads CASSPTPFYEQYF. CDR3 nucleotide sequence: TGTGCCAGCAGCCCGACACCTTTCTACGAGCAGTACTTC.

This chain connects TRBV27 to TRBJ2-2; no firm D call. Germline V gene data show CDR1 as MNHEY and CDR2 as SMNVEV (reference sequence). Trimming took 2 bases from V and 3 from J, leaving 7 bases between them. The CDR3 length is 14 residues. CDR3 sequence reads: CASSLRSDTGELFF. CDR3 DNA: TGTGCCAGCAGTTTAAGGTCGGACACCGGGGAGCTGTTTTTT.

The rearrangement uses TRBV7-6 and TRBJ1-5; D is perhaps TRBD1 (5 bases). The CDR3 is 16 residues long. The V end was cut by 1 base, the J end by 5 bases, with 15 bases between. Germline assignment: CDR1 SGHVS and CDR2 FNYEAQ. The CDR3 bases are TGTGCCAGCAGCTTAGGAAAAGGGACGGCCGATCAGCCCCAGCATTTT. Encoded protein: CASSLGKGTADQPQHF.

This clonotype appeared once. The chain combines TRBV9 with TRBJ2-2, with D possibly TRBD1 on 5 matching bases. Trimming stripped 0 bases from V and 6 bases from J, with 12 bases between. The CDR3 has 15 residues. CDR1 and CDR2 (germline): SGDLS, YYNGEE. As DNA, the CDR3 is TGTGCCAGCAGCGTAGAGGGCAGGGTGTCCGGGGAGCTGTTTTTT. Its protein product is CASSVEGRVSGELFF.

The J gene is TRBJ2-1, the V gene TRBV7-9; TRBD1 agrees at 10 bases. This CDR3 region has 15 residues. Germline lookup yields CDR1 SEHNR and CDR2 FQNEAQ (reference sequence). V lost 5 bases to trimming and J lost 8 bases; unmatched junction nucleotides: 9. DNA for the CDR3: TGTGCCAGCAGCCCCGGGACAGGGGCCGGGGATGAGCAGTTCTTC. Amino acids: CASSPGTGAGDEQFF.

This sequence joins TRBV4-3 and TRBJ2-5, with D tentatively TRBD2 (7 bases). The V end was cut by 2 bases, the J end by 1 base, with 11 bases between. Germline values: CDR1 LGHNA, CDR2 YSLEER. This CDR3 spans 15 amino acids. Here the CDR3 reads CASSQHRGAQETQYF. DNA of the CDR3: TGCGCCAGCAGCCAACATCGGGGGGCCCAAGAGACCCAGTACTTC.

The V gene is TRBV29-1, the J gene TRBJ2-7; 7 nucleotides match TRBD1. The J segment lost 2 bases and the V segment lost 0 bases, leaving 1 base of the junction unmatched. This CDR3 is built from 13 residues. CDR1 is SQVTM and CDR2 is ANQGSEA in the germline V gene. CDR3 residues: CSVEDGTAYEQYF. The CDR3, as DNA: TGCAGCGTTGAAGATGGGACAGCCTACGAGCAGTACTTC.

CDR3 region: CASSYLSLGSYEQYF. CDR3 in DNA: TGTGCCAGCAGTTACTTATCGCTAGGCTCCTACGAGCAGTACTTC. The V gene is TRBV6-2 or TRBV6-3, the J gene TRBJ2-7; D gene ambiguous. V was cut by 1 base and J by 0 bases, with 10 bases left in between. Germline lookup yields CDR1 MNHEY and CDR2 SVGEGT. The CDR3 sequence is 15 residues long.

The chain couples TRBV27 to TRBJ2-7; the D is unclear. CDR1 and CDR2 from the germline V gene are MNHEY and SMNVEV (reference sequence). The CDR3 is 13 amino acids. The V end lost 3 bases, the J end lost 3 bases, and 9 bases lay between the germline ends. In DNA form, the CDR3 reads TGTGCCAGCAGTTTTGTACACAGCTACGAGCAGTACTTC. This codes for CASSFVHSYEQYF.

The chain uses TRBV7-8 and TRBJ1-5; a weak D match, TRBD1 (6 bases). The CDR3 is made up of 14 amino acids. The V end was cut by 5 bases, the J end by 2 bases, with 10 bases between. The germline V gene has CDR1 SGHVS and CDR2 FQNEAQ. Here the CDR3 reads CASSQDRGNQPQHF. CDR3 sequence (DNA): TGTGCCAGCAGCCAGGACAGAGGCAATCAGCCCCAGCATTTT.

The gene calls are TRBV28 and TRBJ1-2, with D maybe TRBD1 (6 bases). The ends were cut back, 8 bases at V and 8 bases at J, with 21 bases in the middle. CDR1 is MDHEN and CDR2 is SYDVKM in the germline V gene. There are 14 residues in the CDR3. The CDR3 loop is CASATGRLGSGYTF. CDR3 nucleotides: TGTGCCAGCGCGACAGGCCGGCTTGGGAGCGGCTACACCTTC.

The J gene is TRBJ1-2, the V gene TRBV6-5; D is unresolved. Between the trimmed V and J ends, which lost 2 bases and 5 bases, there was a span of 12 bases. The CDR3 sequence is 14 residues long. Per germline, CDR1 MNHEY and CDR2 SVGAGI. The CDR3 DNA is TGTGCCAGCAGTTACCACCCAGACTCTTATGGCTACACCTTC. Its translation is CASSYHPDSYGYTF.

This chain uses TRBV4-2 with TRBJ1-6; 10 bases fit TRBD1. With 4 bases clipped from V and 9 bases from J, the junction kept 9 bases outside the gene matches. Germline lookup yields CDR1 LGHNA and CDR2 YNFKEQ. The CDR3 has 16 residues. The DNA of the CDR3 is TGTGCCAGCAGCCTCAAAGCCAGGACAGGGGGTTCACCCCTCCACTTT. Protein: CASSLKARTGGSPLHF.

The rearrangement uses TRBV5-6 and TRBJ2-7, with TRBD1 as a possible D gene (5 bases). V shed 4 bases and J shed 2 bases, with 16 bases lying between them. Germline V gene lookup returns CDR1 SGHDT and CDR2 YYEEEE. The CDR3 totals 15 residues. The CDR3 DNA reads TGTGCCAGCAGCCCGAGCCAGGGTAGGGCCTACGAGCAGTACTTC. Amino acid sequence: CASSPSQGRAYEQYF.

The genes are TRBV20-1 and TRBJ2-3; 9 nucleotides line up with TRBD1. Per the germline V gene, CDR1 is DFQATT and CDR2 is SNEGSKA (reference sequence). The CDR3 is 19 residues long. V was pared by 1 base and J by 7 bases, with 21 bases of the junction left unmatched. The CDR3 spells CSARAGTGISRPLSNTQYF. Here the CDR3 DNA reads TGCAGTGCTAGAGCCGGGACAGGGATTAGCCGTCCCCTTTCGAATACGCAGTATTTT.

This clonotype was recorded once. V usage is TRBV7-2 and J usage is TRBJ2-7; D is unclear. The CDR3 contains 15 residues. Trimming cost V 0 bases and J 2 bases, with 11 bases left between them. CDR1 is SGHTA and CDR2 is FQGNSA in the germline V gene. The CDR3, as DNA: TGTGCCAGCAGCTTAGCGAACGGGCGAACCTACGAGCAGTACTTC. Translating it yields CASSLANGRTYEQYF.